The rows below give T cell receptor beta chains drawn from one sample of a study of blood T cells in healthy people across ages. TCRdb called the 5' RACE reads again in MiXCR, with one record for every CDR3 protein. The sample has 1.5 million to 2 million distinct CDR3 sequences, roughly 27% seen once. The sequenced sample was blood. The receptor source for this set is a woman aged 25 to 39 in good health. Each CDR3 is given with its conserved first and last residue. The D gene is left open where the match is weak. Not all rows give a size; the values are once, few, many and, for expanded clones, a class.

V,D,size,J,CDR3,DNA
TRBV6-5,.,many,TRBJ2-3,CASSYSRADTQYF,TGTGCCAGCAGTTACTCGCGGGCAGATACGCAGTATTTT
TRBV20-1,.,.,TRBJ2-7,CSAPDTLSYEQYF,TGCAGTGCGCCCGACACGTTGTCCTACGAGCAGTACTTC
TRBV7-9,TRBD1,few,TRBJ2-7,CASSGTGQGAYYEQYF,TGTGCCAGCAGCGGGACGGGACAGGGGGCATACTACGAGCAGTACTTC
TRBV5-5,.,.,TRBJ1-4,CASSLGGERLFF,TGTGCCAGCAGCTTGGGAGGAGAAAGACTGTTTTTT
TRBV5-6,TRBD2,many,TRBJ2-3,CASSPEGSGGSDTQYF,TGTGCCAGCAGCCCGGAAGGGAGCGGGGGTTCAGATACGCAGTATTTT
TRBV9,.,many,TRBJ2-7,CASSGAGGQYF,TGTGCCAGCAGCGGAGCCGGTGGGCAGTACTTC
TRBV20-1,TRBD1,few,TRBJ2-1,CSARGGQGPDEQFF,TGCAGTGCTAGGGGGGGACAGGGTCCTGATGAGCAGTTCTTC
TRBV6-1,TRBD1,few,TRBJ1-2,CASNSGQVGYTF,TGTGCCAGCAACTCCGGACAGGTTGGCTACACCTTC
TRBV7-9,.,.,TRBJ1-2,CASSFIAISGYTF,TGTGCCAGCAGCTTCATCGCCATATCGGGCTACACCTTC
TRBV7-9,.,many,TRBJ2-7,CASSPDSTNEQYF,TGTGCCAGCAGCCCGGACAGCACGAACGAGCAGTACTTC
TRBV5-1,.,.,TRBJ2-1,CASSLDWVEQFF,TGCGCCAGCAGCTTGGATTGGGTAGAGCAGTTCTTC
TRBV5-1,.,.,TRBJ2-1,CASSLATVRNEQFF,TGCGCCAGCAGCTTGGCGACGGTGCGCAATGAGCAGTTCTTC
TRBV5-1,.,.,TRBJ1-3,CASSLSSAGNTIYF,TGCGCCAGCAGCTTGTCCAGCGCTGGAAACACCATATATTTT
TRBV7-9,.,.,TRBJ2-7,CASNLTGLTSYEQYF,TGTGCCAGCAACTTAACCGGTCTGACCTCCTACGAGCAGTACTTC
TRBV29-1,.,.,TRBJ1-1,CSVALNFGGTEAFF,TGCAGCGTTGCGTTAAATTTTGGGGGCACTGAAGCTTTCTTT
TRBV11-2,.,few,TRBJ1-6,CASSLDELAGRSPLHF,TGTGCCAGCAGCTTAGATGAACTCGCAGGACGCTCACCCCTCCACTTT
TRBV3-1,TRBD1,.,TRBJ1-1,CASSHDDRGEAFF,TGTGCCAGCAGCCACGACGACAGGGGTGAAGCTTTCTTT
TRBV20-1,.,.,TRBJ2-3,CRAAIGDGERGTDTQYF,TGCAGGGCCGCTATAGGAGACGGGGAAAGAGGCACAGATACGCAGTATTTT
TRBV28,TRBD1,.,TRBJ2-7,CASSLPDRASYEQYF,TGTGCCAGCAGTTTACCGGACAGGGCAAGCTACGAGCAGTACTTC
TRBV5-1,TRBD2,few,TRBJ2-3,CASSQRTSGRPDTQYF,TGCGCCAGCAGCCAACGCACTAGCGGGAGACCAGATACGCAGTATTTT
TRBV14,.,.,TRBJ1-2,CASSQDYSYGYTF,TGTGCCAGCAGCCAAGATTACAGCTATGGCTACACCTTC
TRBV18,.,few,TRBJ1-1,CASSPPGPNTEAFF,TGTGCCAGCTCACCACCAGGCCCGAACACTGAAGCTTTCTTT
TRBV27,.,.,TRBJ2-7,CASSLAGPTTYEQYF,TGTGCCAGCAGTTTAGCGGGACCCACAACCTACGAGCAGTACTTC
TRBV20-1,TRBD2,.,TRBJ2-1,CSASTWGLANSYNEQFF,TGCAGTGCTAGCACTTGGGGACTAGCGAACTCCTACAATGAGCAGTTCTTC
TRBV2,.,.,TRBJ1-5,CASSEGRGSILGQPQHF,TGTGCCAGCAGTGAAGGGCGGGGATCCATACTTGGGCAGCCCCAGCATTTT
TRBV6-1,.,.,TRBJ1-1,CASSELQKREAFF,TGTGCCAGCAGTGAGTTACAGAAGCGTGAAGCTTTCTTT
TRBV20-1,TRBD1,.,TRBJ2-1,CSAGDRAFYDEQFF,TGCAGTGCTGGAGACAGGGCATTCTACGATGAGCAGTTCTTC
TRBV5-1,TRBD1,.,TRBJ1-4,CASSDDRAANEKRFF,TGCGCCAGCAGCGATGACAGGGCGGCTAATGAAAAACGGTTTTTT
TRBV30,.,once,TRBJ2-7,CAWSVRLFLSYEQYF,TGTGCCTGGAGTGTTCGGCTATTCCTCTCCTACGAGCAGTACTTC
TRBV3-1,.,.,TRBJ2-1,CASSQETDERFF,TGTGCCAGCAGCCAGGAAACCGATGAGCGGTTCTTC
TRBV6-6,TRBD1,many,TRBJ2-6,CASSQTGLSGANVLTF,TGTGCCAGCAGCCAGACAGGGCTCTCTGGGGCCAACGTCCTGACTTTC
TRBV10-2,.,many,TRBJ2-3,CASRDFTDTQYF,TGCGCCAGCAGGGACTTCACAGATACGCAGTATTTT
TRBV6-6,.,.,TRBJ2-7,CASSPQNKDEQYF,TGTGCCAGCAGTCCCCAGAACAAGGACGAGCAGTACTTC
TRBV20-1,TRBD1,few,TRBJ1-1,CSAIRTGQGAEAFF,TGCAGTGCTATCCGGACAGGACAGGGGGCTGAAGCTTTCTTT
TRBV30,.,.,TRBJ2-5,CAWSKSPERLGETQYF,TGTGCCTGGAGTAAAAGCCCGGAGCGTCTAGGCGAGACCCAGTACTTC
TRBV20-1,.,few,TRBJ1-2,CSARDSGPRDGYTF,TGCAGTGCTAGAGATTCCGGGCCACGGGATGGCTACACCTTC
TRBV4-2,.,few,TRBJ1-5,CASSHPGNSNQPQHF,TGTGCCAGCAGCCATCCGGGAAATAGCAATCAGCCCCAGCATTTT
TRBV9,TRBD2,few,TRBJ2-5,CASSVVGAGGPQETQYF,TGTGCCAGCAGCGTAGTGGGGGCGGGGGGGCCCCAAGAGACCCAGTACTTC
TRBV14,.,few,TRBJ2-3,CASSQVFPGGTDTQYF,TGTGCCAGCAGCCAAGTGTTCCCCGGCGGTACAGATACGCAGTATTTT
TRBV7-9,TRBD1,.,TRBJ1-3,CASSFASRGAGNTIYF,TGTGCCAGCAGCTTTGCCTCCAGGGGGGCTGGAAACACCATATATTTT
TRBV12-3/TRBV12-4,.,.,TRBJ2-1,CASSFSESSNEQFF,TGTGCCAGCAGTTTTTCTGAATCGAGCAATGAGCAGTTCTTC
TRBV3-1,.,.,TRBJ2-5,CASSGQKYQETQYF,TGTGCCAGCAGCGGACAGAAGTACCAAGAGACCCAGTACTTC
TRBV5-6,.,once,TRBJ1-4,CASSFEGSGQKLFF,TGTGCCAGCAGCTTTGAGGGGAGCGGGCAAAAACTGTTTTTT
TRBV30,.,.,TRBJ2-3,CAWSLRRDTQYF,TGTGCCTGGAGTCTGAGGAGGGATACGCAGTATTTT
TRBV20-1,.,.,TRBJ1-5,CSAGGPNQPQHF,TGCAGTGCTGGGGGACCCAATCAGCCCCAGCATTTT
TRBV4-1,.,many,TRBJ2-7,CASSQDAGRSYEQYF,TGCGCCAGCAGCCAAGATGCGGGGCGCTCCTACGAGCAGTACTTC
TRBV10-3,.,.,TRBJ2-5,CAISSGTDQETQYF,TGTGCCATCAGCTCTGGGACGGACCAAGAGACCCAGTACTTC
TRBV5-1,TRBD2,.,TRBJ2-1,CASSSSGLFSYEQFF,TGCGCCAGCAGCTCTAGCGGGCTATTCTCCTACGAGCAGTTCTTC
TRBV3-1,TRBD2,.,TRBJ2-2,CASTPTSGRADSTNTGELFF,TGTGCCAGCACGCCGACTAGCGGGAGGGCCGATTCCACGAACACCGGGGAGCTGTTTTTT
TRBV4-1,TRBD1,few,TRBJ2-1,CASSQGTGGDEQFF,TGCGCCAGCAGCCAAGGGACAGGGGGCGATGAGCAGTTCTTC